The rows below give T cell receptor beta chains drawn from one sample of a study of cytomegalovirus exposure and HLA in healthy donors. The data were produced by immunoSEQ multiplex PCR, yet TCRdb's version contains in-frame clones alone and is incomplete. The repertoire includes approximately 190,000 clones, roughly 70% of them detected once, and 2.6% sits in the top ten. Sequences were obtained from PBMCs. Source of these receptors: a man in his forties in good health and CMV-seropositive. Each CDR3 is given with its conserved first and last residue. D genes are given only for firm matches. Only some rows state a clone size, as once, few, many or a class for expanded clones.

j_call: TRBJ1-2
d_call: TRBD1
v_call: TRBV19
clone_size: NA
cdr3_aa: CASSFSGQGASGYTF
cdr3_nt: TGTGCCAGTAGTTTCTCCGGGCAGGGGGCTTCGGGCTACACCTTC

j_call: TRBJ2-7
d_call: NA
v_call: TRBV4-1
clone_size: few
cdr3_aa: CASSHLEGEFYEQYF
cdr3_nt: TGCGCCAGCAGCCATCTCGAGGGGGAATTCTACGAGCAGTACTTC

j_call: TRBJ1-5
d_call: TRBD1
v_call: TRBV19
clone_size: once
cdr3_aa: CASTSGGLGNQPQHF
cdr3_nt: TGTGCCAGTACCTCAGGGGGGTTGGGCAATCAGCCCCAGCATTTT

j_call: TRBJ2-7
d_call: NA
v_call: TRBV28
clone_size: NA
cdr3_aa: CASSPGLHSSEQYF
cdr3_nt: TGTGCCAGCAGTCCAGGGCTTCACTCGTCCGAGCAGTACTTC

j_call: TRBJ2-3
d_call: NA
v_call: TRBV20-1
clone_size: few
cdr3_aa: CSASAPDTQYF
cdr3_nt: TGCAGTGCTAGCGCGCCAGATACGCAGTATTTT

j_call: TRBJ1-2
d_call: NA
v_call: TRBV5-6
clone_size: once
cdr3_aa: CASSPGSGIHGYTF
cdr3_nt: TGTGCCAGCAGCCCCGGGTCGGGTATCCATGGCTACACCTTC

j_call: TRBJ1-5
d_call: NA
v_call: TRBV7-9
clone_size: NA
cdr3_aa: CSSSLTGQPQHF
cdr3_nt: TGTTCCAGCAGCTTAACGGGTCAGCCCCAGCATTTT

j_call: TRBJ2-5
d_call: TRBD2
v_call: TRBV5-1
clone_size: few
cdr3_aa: CASSLGLAGGKETQYF
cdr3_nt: TGCGCCAGCAGCTTGGGACTAGCGGGGGGCAAGGAGACCCAGTACTTC

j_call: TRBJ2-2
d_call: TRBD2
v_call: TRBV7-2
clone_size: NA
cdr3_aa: CASSLRAGGTGELFF
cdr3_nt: TGTGCCAGCAGCTTAAGGGCGGGGGGGACCGGGGAGCTGTTTTTT

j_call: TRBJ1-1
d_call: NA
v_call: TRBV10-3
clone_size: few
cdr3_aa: CAISGWTTGGTEAFF
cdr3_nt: TGTGCCATCAGTGGGTGGACAACCGGGGGCACTGAAGCTTTCTTT

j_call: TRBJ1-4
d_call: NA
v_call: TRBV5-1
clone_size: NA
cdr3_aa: CASSKDGGNNEKLFF
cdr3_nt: TGCGCCAGCAGCAAGGACGGAGGAAACAATGAAAAACTGTTTTTT

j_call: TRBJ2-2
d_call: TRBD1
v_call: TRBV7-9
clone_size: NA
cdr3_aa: CSSSLGATGDAGELFF
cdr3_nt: TGTTCCAGCAGCTTAGGAGCAACAGGGGATGCCGGGGAGCTGTTTTTT

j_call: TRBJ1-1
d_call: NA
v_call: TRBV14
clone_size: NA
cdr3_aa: CASQGRGGTEAFF
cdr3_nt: TGTGCCAGCCAGGGGAGGGGCGGCACTGAAGCTTTCTTT

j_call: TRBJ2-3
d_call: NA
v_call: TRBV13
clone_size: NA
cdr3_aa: CASSASVAVLDTQYF
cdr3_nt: TGTGCCAGCAGCGCCTCCGTCGCGGTGCTGGATACGCAGTATTTT

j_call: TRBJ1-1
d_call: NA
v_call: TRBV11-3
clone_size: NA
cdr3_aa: CASSPRGGLDTEAFF
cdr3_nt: TGTGCCAGCAGCCCTAGGGGGGGTTTGGACACTGAAGCTTTCTTT

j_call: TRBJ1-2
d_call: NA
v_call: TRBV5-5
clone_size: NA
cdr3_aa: CASSLQGSYGYTF
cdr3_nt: TGTGCCAGCAGCCTACAGGGCTCCTATGGCTACACCTTC